This T cell receptor beta chain was profiled in a study of beta chain features in type 1 diabetes. Looking at the study overall: Examination covered almost 110,000,000 sorted cells spanning all samples. Study-level points and caveats: Patients showed naive, central memory and Treg TCRB repertoires that appeared more similar than those of healthy donors.

To note about this clone: Its target is not known.

Each of the CD4+ naive, central memory, regulatory and stem cell-like memory populations was sorted via CD45RO/CCR7/CD25/CD127/CD95/CD27. All sorted populations exceeded 98% purity. As every portion of the isolated RNA was reverse transcribed, the sequencing read expressed TCRB transcripts. Profiling relied on immunoSEQ multiplex PCR, and the TCRdb table lists in-frame clones only, not all of them. Of under 250,000 clones in the sample, 13% to 15% were seen once. Per germline, CDR1 SGHNT and CDR2 YYREEE (reference sequence). Germline trimming cut 4 bases from V and 6 bases from J; bases unmatched to any gene: 13. The CDR3 length is 16 residues.

The sample comprised naive CD4+ T cells from blood. This TCR came from a woman in her forties in good health. This sequence joins TRBV5-4 and TRBJ2-1; 7 bases agree with TRBD2. CDR3 coding DNA: TGTGCCAGCAGCCCCCTAGGCGGGGGACTCCCCAATGAGCAGTTCTTC. Translated: CASSPLGGGLPNEQFF.